Shown below are 5 T cell receptor beta chains from a single sample sequenced in a study of control samples from healthy donors and cancer patients (dated by TCRdb to between 2020 and 2021). Library construction relied on the immunoSEQ multiplex PCR assay. TCRdb retrieved this table from immuneACCESS and kept in-frame rearrangements only. Not all clones are present; in checked studies, unresolved V genes account for under half, and no reason is known for the remainder. The sample table holds about 89,000 clones, of which over 65% were seen once. The ten largest make up approximately 2% of the sample. The source material was blood. The receptors here all came from a woman between 40 and 55 years old in good health.

This clone has a single count. The V call is TRBV7-2, the J call TRBJ1-5; TRBD1 might be the D (5 bases). From germline, CDR1 is SGHTA and CDR2 FQGNSA. V was cut by 2 bases and J by 7 bases, with 12 bases left in between. The CDR3 spans 14 residues. The CDR3 loop reads CASSLSGGPQPQHF. The CDR3 DNA reads as TGTGCCAGCAGCTTATCCGGGGGACCCCAGCCCCAGCATTTT.

V is TRBV7-2 and J is TRBJ1-2; D gene uncertain. CDR1 and CDR2 (germline): SGHTA, FQGNSA. Deletions cut 1 base from V and 0 bases from J, with 12 bases between. This CDR3 contains 16 residues. The DNA of the CDR3 is TGTGCCAGCAGCTTAGTTGGGCAGCCTTCTAACTATGGCTACACCTTC. Its protein is CASSLVGQPSNYGYTF.

The chain uses TRBV7-2 and TRBJ2-7; D is ambiguous. Deletions cut 1 base from V and 2 bases from J, with 15 bases between. This CDR3 has 16 residues. Germline-derived CDR1 and CDR2 are SGHTA and FQGNSA. The CDR3 nucleotides are TGTGCCAGCAGCTTAGGCCCCGCGGCCTTCACCTACGAGCAGTACTTC. This translates into CASSLGPAAFTYEQYF.

The chain combines TRBV6-6 with TRBJ2-7, with D unclear. The germline V gene encodes CDR1 MNHNY and CDR2 SVGAGI (reference sequence). V was clipped by 2 bases and J by 0 bases, with 8 bases between them. This CDR3 is built from 14 residues. This CDR3 reads CASSYAALSYEQYF. CDR3 in DNA: TGTGCCAGCAGTTACGCCGCCCTCTCCTACGAGCAGTACTTC.

The J gene is TRBJ2-1, the V gene TRBV9, with D perhaps matching TRBD1 (5 bases). Germline V gene sequence: CDR1 SGDLS, CDR2 YYNGEE. This CDR3 region has 14 residues. The germline V and J ends were trimmed by 0 bases and 5 bases, with 9 bases remaining between them. The CDR3: CASSVATGNNEQFF. CDR3 coding DNA: TGTGCCAGCAGCGTAGCAACAGGTAACAATGAGCAGTTCTTC.